This T cell receptor (beta chain) came from a study of pediatric ulcerative colitis. CDR1 is SGDLS, CDR2 YYNGEE, per germline. V shed 0 bases and J 3 bases; nucleotides not matched to a gene: 5. CDR3 length: 16 amino acids. TCRdb's table, derived via immunoSEQ multiplex PCR, lists solely in-frame clones and lacks some. The table records about 36,000 clones, 70% to 90% of them present only once. V and J are TRBV9 and TRBJ1-4; 7 bases map to TRBD1. Material for sequencing was blood. The receptor's source is a girl between 5 and 17 years old with moderate ulcerative colitis. The CDR3 nucleotides are TGTGCCAGCAGCGTAGCTACTGGACAGGCTAATGAAAAACTGTTTTTT. This sequence encodes CASSVATGQANEKLFF.